Given below is one T cell receptor beta chain in context. Its matching antigen is unknown. Trimming cost V 0 bases and J 0 bases, with 7 bases left between them. CDR3 size: 15 residues. Germline CDR1 is SGHRS and CDR2 is YFSETQ. TCRdb re-called the 5' RACE reads through MiXCR, storing one row per CDR3 protein. Of roughly 500,000 distinct CDR3 sequences in the sample, about 20% were seen once. This entry comes from a study of identical twins. Study-wide results and limits: For cord blood, abundant beta clonotypes had fewer insertions, unlike memory repertoires, which showed none.

This sample also belongs to another study, concerning T cells expressing NK-cell markers. That work states: Six of the donors carried dominant NKG2C+ clonotypes that took up roughly 1.0-7.0% of their CD8+ T cells. In several donors, these clonotypes also led the CD3+CD56-NKG2C+ fraction. It was still unclear whether expanded NKG2C+ T cell clones were HCMV specific.

This TCR was sampled from a woman younger than 35 in good health. The rearrangement joins TRBV5-1 to TRBJ2-1; D may be TRBD1 (5 bases). Material for sequencing was CD4+ T cells sorted from blood. The CDR3: CASSLARVSYNEQFF. DNA of the CDR3: TGCGCCAGCAGCTTGGCCAGGGTCTCCTACAATGAGCAGTTCTTC. Filled out from reference TRBV5-1 and TRBJ2-1, the complete variable domain reads KAGVTQTPRYLIKTRGQQVTLSCSPISGHRSVSWYQQTPGQGLQFLFEYFSETQRNKGNFPGRFSGRQFSNSRSEMNVSTLELGDSALYLCASSLARVSYNEQFFGPGTRLTVL.